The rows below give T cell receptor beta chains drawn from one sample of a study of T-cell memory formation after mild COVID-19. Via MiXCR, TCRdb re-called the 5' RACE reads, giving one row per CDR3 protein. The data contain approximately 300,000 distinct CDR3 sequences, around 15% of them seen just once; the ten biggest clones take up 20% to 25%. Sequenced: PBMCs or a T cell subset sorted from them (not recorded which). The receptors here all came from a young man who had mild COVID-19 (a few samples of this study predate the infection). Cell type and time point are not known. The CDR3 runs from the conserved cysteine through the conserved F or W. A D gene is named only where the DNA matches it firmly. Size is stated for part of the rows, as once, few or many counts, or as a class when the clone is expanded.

TGCGCCAGCAGCCAAGATAGTAGAGGACAGGGTACAGATACGCAGTATTTT,CASSQDSRGQGTDTQYF,TRBJ2-3,TRBD1,NA,TRBV4-3
TGTGCCAGCACCAGAAGGGGCGCAGGGGGGTTTGGTGAGCAGTTCTTC,CASTRRGAGGFGEQFF,TRBJ2-1,NA,few,TRBV6-2/TRBV6-3
TGCGCCAGCAGCTTGAGGGGCGCGGGGGGAGAGACCCAGTACTTC,CASSLRGAGGETQYF,TRBJ2-5,TRBD2,few,TRBV5-1
TGTGCCAGCAGGGGACAGGGCTACGAGCAGTACTTC,CASRGQGYEQYF,TRBJ2-7,TRBD1,few,TRBV6-6
TGTGCCAGCAGCCTACAGGGGGTCAATCAGCCCCAGCATTTT,CASSLQGVNQPQHF,TRBJ1-5,TRBD1,few,TRBV7-8
TGTGCCATCAGTGAGTCAGGCCTCTTCTCTGGAAACACCATATATTTT,CAISESGLFSGNTIYF,TRBJ1-3,NA,few,TRBV10-3
TGCAGCGTTGAGGGGCGCAGGGATCCAAATGAGCAGTTCTTC,CSVEGRRDPNEQFF,TRBJ2-1,NA,few,TRBV29-1
TGCGCCAGCAGCTTTTCCGCAGGGGTAGAGACCCAGTACTTC,CASSFSAGVETQYF,TRBJ2-5,NA,few,TRBV5-1
TGCGCCAGCAGCCGAAGGGGACAGCCGAACTACGAGCAGTACTTC,CASSRRGQPNYEQYF,TRBJ2-7,TRBD1,many,TRBV5-1
TGTGCCAGCAGTGATACAGGTCACTATGGCTACACCTTC,CASSDTGHYGYTF,TRBJ1-2,NA,few,TRBV6-1
TGTGCCAGCAGTTTTCCGGGACAGAACACTGAAGCTTTCTTT,CASSFPGQNTEAFF,TRBJ1-1,NA,NA,TRBV28
TGTGCCAGCAGTGGTAGCGGGGGCCAAGAGACCCAGTACTTC,CASSGSGGQETQYF,TRBJ2-5,TRBD2,NA,TRBV9
TGTGCCAGCAGTTACTCGTACAGAGCGGGAGCCTACAATGAGCAGTTCTTC,CASSYSYRAGAYNEQFF,TRBJ2-1,TRBD2,NA,TRBV6-5
TGTGCCAGCAGTGTGGGCCGGAGTACGTCACCCCTCCACTTT,CASSVGRSTSPLHF,TRBJ1-6,NA,NA,TRBV25-1
TGTGCCAGCAGCTCCCGTCCCGATGGCTACACCTTC,CASSSRPDGYTF,TRBJ1-2,NA,few,TRBV5-6
TGTGCCAGCAGTGCCTCCTATGGCTACACCTTC,CASSASYGYTF,TRBJ1-2,NA,NA,TRBV6-1
TGTGCCAGCTCACCGGGATCCCGCAGCAGCACCTACGAGCAGTACTTC,CASSPGSRSSTYEQYF,TRBJ2-7,NA,few,TRBV18
TGTGCCAGCAGAAGACAGGGAGGGGAGACCCAGTACTTC,CASRRQGGETQYF,TRBJ2-5,NA,few,TRBV12-3/TRBV12-4
TGCAGTTCGGGGGGCGCGTCCAGCAATCAGCCCCAGCATTTT,CSSGGASSNQPQHF,TRBJ1-5,NA,NA,TRBV20-1
TGCAGTGCTAGAGACATTTTTGGGCCCACCGGGGAGCTGTTTTTT,CSARDIFGPTGELFF,TRBJ2-2,NA,few,TRBV20-1
TGTGCCAGCAGTCCCGGAACCTGGGATAATGAAAAACTGTTTTTT,CASSPGTWDNEKLFF,TRBJ1-4,NA,few,TRBV6-2/TRBV6-3
TGTGCCAGCAGCCCGTACGCTCTTCACAGGGCTGGCTACACCTTC,CASSPYALHRAGYTF,TRBJ1-2,NA,few,TRBV7-8
TGTGCCAGCAGCTTCGGGGTGGGGGAAGATACGCAGTATTTT,CASSFGVGEDTQYF,TRBJ2-3,NA,NA,TRBV9
TGCGCCAGCAGCCCAGGCCCCCTACAGCAGGGACCCGGGGAGCTGTTTTTT,CASSPGPLQQGPGELFF,TRBJ2-2,NA,NA,TRBV4-1
TGTGCCAGCATCCTACGACCCGGGACCGGGGAGCTGTTTTTT,CASILRPGTGELFF,TRBJ2-2,NA,few,TRBV6-2/TRBV6-3
TGTGCCAGCAGCCTCCGGTCACACGCAGATACGCAGTATTTT,CASSLRSHADTQYF,TRBJ2-3,NA,NA,TRBV4-2
TGCGCCAGCAGCTGGACGGACAGGGGAGAAAATGAGCAGTTCTTC,CASSWTDRGENEQFF,TRBJ2-1,TRBD1,NA,TRBV5-1
TGTGCCAGCAGCTCTTCCCCCGGGACAATAGGATCACCCCTCCACTTT,CASSSSPGTIGSPLHF,TRBJ1-6,NA,NA,TRBV7-2
TGTGCCAGCAGCAGCGGCGGGGCTGGTAATACGCAGTATTTT,CASSSGGAGNTQYF,TRBJ2-3,NA,few,TRBV7-3
TGCGCCAGCAGTGAAGGAGGGTATAGTGAGCAGTTCTTC,CASSEGGYSEQFF,TRBJ2-1,NA,few,TRBV10-1
TGTGCCGCTTCTAGCGGGGGGGCAAAGGATACGCAGTATTTT,CAASSGGAKDTQYF,TRBJ2-3,TRBD2,few,TRBV10-3
TGTGCCAGCAGCTCAAGTCCGGGACCCATTCAAGAGACCCAGTACTTC,CASSSSPGPIQETQYF,TRBJ2-5,NA,many,TRBV7-9
TGTGCCAGCAGCTTAGAGTTGGAGGGCTACACCTTC,CASSLELEGYTF,TRBJ1-2,NA,NA,TRBV7-9
TGTGCCACCAGCAGTTATACTAGCGTAGGAAGCACAGATACGCAGTATTTT,CATSSYTSVGSTDTQYF,TRBJ2-3,TRBD2,NA,TRBV15
TGTGCCAGCAGTTACTGGGGGGCGAACTCCTACGAGCAGTACTTC,CASSYWGANSYEQYF,TRBJ2-7,NA,NA,TRBV6-5
TGTGCCAGCAGCCCGACGGACACTGAAGCTTTCTTT,CASSPTDTEAFF,TRBJ1-1,NA,many,TRBV7-9
TGTGCCAGCAGCTTGCTGAGACATGAGCAGTTCTTC,CASSLLRHEQFF,TRBJ2-1,NA,many,TRBV5-5
TGTGCCAGTGCTCCGACGGGGGGCTTCAATCAGCCCCAGCATTTT,CASAPTGGFNQPQHF,TRBJ1-5,NA,few,TRBV27
TGCAGTGCTAGTCCTGCCCACGGGACAGGGTCCACAGATACGCAGTATTTT,CSASPAHGTGSTDTQYF,TRBJ2-3,TRBD1,many,TRBV20-1
TGTGCCAGCAGCGCCTATTCGGGTGGCTACACCTTC,CASSAYSGGYTF,TRBJ1-2,NA,NA,TRBV7-9